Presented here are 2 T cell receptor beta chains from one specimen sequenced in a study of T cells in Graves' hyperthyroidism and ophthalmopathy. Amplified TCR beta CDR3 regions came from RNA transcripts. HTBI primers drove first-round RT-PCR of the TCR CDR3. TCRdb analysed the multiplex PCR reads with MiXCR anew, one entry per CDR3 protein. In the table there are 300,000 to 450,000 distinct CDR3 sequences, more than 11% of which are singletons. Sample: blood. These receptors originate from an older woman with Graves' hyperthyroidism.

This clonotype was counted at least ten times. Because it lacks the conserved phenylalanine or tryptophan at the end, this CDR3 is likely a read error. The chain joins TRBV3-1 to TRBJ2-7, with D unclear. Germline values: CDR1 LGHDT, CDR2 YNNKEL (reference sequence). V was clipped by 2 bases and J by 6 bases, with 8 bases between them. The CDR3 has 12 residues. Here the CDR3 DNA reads TGTGCCAGCAGCCAAAGAGCAGCCGAGCAGTACCTC. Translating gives CASSQRAAEQYL.

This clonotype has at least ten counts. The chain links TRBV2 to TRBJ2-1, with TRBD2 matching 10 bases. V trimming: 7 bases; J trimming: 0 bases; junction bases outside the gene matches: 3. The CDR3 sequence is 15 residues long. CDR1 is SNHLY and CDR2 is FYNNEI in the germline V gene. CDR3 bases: TGTGCCAGCAACCCTAGCGGGAGCTCCTACAATGAGCAGTTCTTC. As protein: CASNPSGSSYNEQFF.